The clone carrying this T cell receptor beta chain has only one observation. This record comes from a study of blood T cell repertoires in COVID-19. At the level of the study: PBMCs, B-cell-depleted T cells, or T cells provided the cDNA or gDNA that made up the material.

In germline, CDR1 is LGHDT, CDR2 YNNKEL (reference sequence). J was trimmed by 6 bases and V by 4 bases; bases with no gene match: 3. CDR3 length: 13 residues. As processed by the authors: Amplifying reference gene primers gave estimates of nucleated cell counts. Sequenced by immunoSEQ multiplex PCR; TCRdb stores in-frame clones only, minus some. Clone size and the V and J calls come from that table; the DNA yielded D and trimming. This sample has 180,000 or so clones, with around 79% found just once. The specimen was PBMCs or T cells enriched from blood (not recorded which). This clonotype was obtained from a man in his fifties who had recovered from COVID-19. The chain recombines TRBV3-1 (or the pseudogene TRBV3-2) with TRBJ2-7; 10 bases map to TRBD2. The CDR3 loop is CASSLGTSVEQYF. CDR3 DNA: TGTGCCAGCAGCCTCGGGACTAGCGTCGAGCAGTACTTC.